The following is a T cell receptor beta chain sequence with its context. The PBMCs used were ones drawn from about 9.3 ml of fresh peripheral blood. V shed 0 bases and J shed 5 bases, with 10 bases lying between them. CDR1 and CDR2 (germline): LGHDT, YNNKEL (reference sequence). The CDR3 totals 14 residues. This sample is drawn from a study of Graves' ophthalmopathy and Graves' hyperthyroidism. TCR beta CDR3 amplification used RNA transcripts. HTBI-primed first-round RT-PCR preceded second-round multiplex PCR. MiXCR, applied by TCRdb to the multiplex PCR reads, yields one record per CDR3 protein. Here the sample spans about 740,000 distinct CDR3 sequences, around 40% being singletons.

This chain uses TRBV3-1 with TRBJ1-2; D not resolved. Material for sequencing was peripheral blood. This sequence was found in an adult man with Graves' ophthalmopathy. In DNA form, the CDR3 reads TGTGCCAGCAGCCAAGAGGGAGGAATATATGGCTACACCTTC. Its translation: CASSQEGGIYGYTF.